This T cell receptor (beta chain) was sequenced during a study of CD8 T cells in Susac syndrome. The RNA input was roughly 0.5 to 1 ug, and it was reverse transcribed with random hexamers. By means of immunoSEQ multiplex PCR, TCR beta CDR3 spanning 54 Vbeta and 13 Jbeta underwent amplification. MiXCR was run by TCRdb on the immunoSEQ multiplex PCR reads, yielding one entry per CDR3 protein. The table lists 150,000 to 200,000 distinct CDR3 sequences, about 93% of them singletons. The CDR3 has 15 residues. V lost 5 bases, J lost 3 bases, and 14 bases lay in between. Germline V gene data show CDR1 as SEHNR and CDR2 as FQNEAQ (reference sequence). The study used healthy donors as controls matched for age and sex. Negative isolation yielded the CD8+ and CD4+ T cells, while FACS enriched the TEMRA cells.

This sequence was found in a human donor in good health. Sequencing was done on a sample of CD4+ T cells from PBMCs. The rearrangement uses TRBV7-9 and TRBJ2-1; D remains ambiguous. The DNA of the CDR3 is TGTGCCAGCAGCCCTCGTTCGGCTAGCTACAATGAGCAGTTCTTC. Its protein product is CASSPRSASYNEQFF.